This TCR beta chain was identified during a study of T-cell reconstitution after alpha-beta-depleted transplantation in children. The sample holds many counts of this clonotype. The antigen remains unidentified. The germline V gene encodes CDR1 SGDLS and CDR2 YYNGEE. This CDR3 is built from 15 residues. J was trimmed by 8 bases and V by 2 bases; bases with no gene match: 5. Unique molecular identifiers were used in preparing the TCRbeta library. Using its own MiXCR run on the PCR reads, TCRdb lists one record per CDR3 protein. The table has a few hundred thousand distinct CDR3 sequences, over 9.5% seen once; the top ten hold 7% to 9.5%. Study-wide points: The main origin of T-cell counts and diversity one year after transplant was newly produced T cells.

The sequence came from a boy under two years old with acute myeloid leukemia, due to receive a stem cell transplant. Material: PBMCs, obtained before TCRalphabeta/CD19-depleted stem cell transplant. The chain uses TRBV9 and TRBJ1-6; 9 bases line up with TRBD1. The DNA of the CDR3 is TGTGCCAGCAGCGTGGCCGGGACAGGGCATTCACCCCTCCACTTT. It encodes CASSVAGTGHSPLHF.